Listed below are T cell receptor beta chains from one sample, sequenced in a study of blood T cell repertoires in COVID-19. The table came from immunoSEQ multiplex PCR; TCRdb's copy has only in-frame clones and leaves some out. The sample carries a few hundred thousand clones, about 88% recorded once. Specimen: peripheral blood. The receptor source for this set is a man aged 60-69 years with acute or convalescent COVID-19. Both conserved end residues are part of each CDR3. The D gene is left open where the match is weak. Clone size is not always given. Where it is, it says once, few, many or a class for expanded clones.

v_call	clone_size	j_call	d_call	cdr3_length	cdr3_nt	cdr3_aa
TRBV18	.	TRBJ2-2	.	17	TGTGCCAGCTCACTGGGGGGAGCCGTCGGCGCCACCGGGGAGCTGTTTTTT	CASSLGGAVGATGELFF
TRBV5-1	.	TRBJ1-6	TRBD1	14	TGCGCCAGCAGCTCGGACAGGTATAATTCACCCCTCCACTTT	CASSSDRYNSPLHF
TRBV15	medium-sized	TRBJ1-2	TRBD1	16	TGTGCCACCAGCAGAGATTGGGCCAACAGGGGCGGGAGCTACACCTTC	CATSRDWANRGGSYTF
TRBV7-3	.	TRBJ1-2	TRBD1	14	TGTGCCAGCAGCTGGACAGGGGGAGGAGATGGCTACACCTTC	CASSWTGGGDGYTF
TRBV6-5	.	TRBJ2-5	TRBD2	15	TGTGCCAGCAGTTACTTTCCGGCGGGAGGGGAGACCCAGTACTTC	CASSYFPAGGETQYF
TRBV28	many	TRBJ1-1	.	11	TGTGCCAGCGGCGTCAGGGCAGAAGCTTTCTTT	CASGVRAEAFF
TRBV24-1	few	TRBJ2-5	TRBD1	16	TGTGCCACCAGTGATTTCCAAGGGACAGGGAAAGAGACCCAGTACTTC	CATSDFQGTGKETQYF
TRBV7-9	.	TRBJ1-2	.	15	TGTGCCAGCAGCTTAGGGGAGACACGACACTATGGCTACACCTTC	CASSLGETRHYGYTF
TRBV2	.	TRBJ2-7	.	11	TGTGCCAGCACTCCTCGCTACGAGCAGTACTTC	CASTPRYEQYF
TRBV6-2/TRBV6-3	.	TRBJ2-1	TRBD2	15	TGTGCCAGCAGTTACCCCGGGACTAGCGGACATGAGCAGTTCTTC	CASSYPGTSGHEQFF
TRBV11-2	.	TRBJ1-1	.	17	TGTGCCAGCAGCTTAGTGAGGGAAGCTTCTATGAACACTGAAGCTTTCTTT	CASSLVREASMNTEAFF
TRBV7-8	few	TRBJ2-7	.	13	TGTGCCAGCAGCCTCCTCAGGCAGAGCGAGCAGTACTTC	CASSLLRQSEQYF
TRBV7-3	.	TRBJ2-5	TRBD2	16	TGTGCCAGCAGCCTAGCCCTGGGCGGGGGCCAAGAGACCCAGTACTTC	CASSLALGGGQETQYF
TRBV2	.	TRBJ2-7	TRBD2	14	TGTGCCAGCAGACAAAGCGGGGCTCTCTACGAGCAGTACTTC	CASRQSGALYEQYF
TRBV5-1	.	TRBJ2-3	TRBD2	15	TGCGCCAGCAGCCTTCTAGCGGGGGGAAGGGATACGCAGTATTTT	CASSLLAGGRDTQYF
TRBV5-4	.	TRBJ2-7	TRBD1	17	TGTGCCAGCAGCCCCGGGACAGGGGGCTCCAAGACCTACGAGCAGTACTTC	CASSPGTGGSKTYEQYF
TRBV3-1/TRBV3-2	.	TRBJ1-2	.	13	TGTGCCAGCAGCCCAGGGACTAACTATGGCTACACCTTC	CASSPGTNYGYTF
TRBV5-1	.	TRBJ2-1	TRBD2	21	TGCGCCAGCAGCTCCTTCGGTAGGGTAGCGGGGGGCGAGGGGTCCTACAATGAGCAGTTCTTC	CASSSFGRVAGGEGSYNEQFF
TRBV3-1/TRBV3-2	few	TRBJ2-3	TRBD2	13	TGTGCCAGCAGCCAAGTATTCCGGACTAGGCAGTATTTT	CASSQVFRTRQYF
TRBV7-2	.	TRBJ2-7	TRBD2	16	TGTGCCAGCAGCTTAAATTCACGGGGGGGTCCCTACGAGCAGTACTTC	CASSLNSRGGPYEQYF
TRBV18	.	TRBJ1-4	TRBD1	14	TGTGCCAGCTCACCGGGACAGGGAGATGAAAAACTGTTTTTT	CASSPGQGDEKLFF
TRBV9	.	TRBJ2-5	.	16	TGTGCCAGCAGCGTAGCTACTACGAGCCCAAAAGAGACCCAGTACTTC	CASSVATTSPKETQYF
TRBV2	few	TRBJ1-2	.	13	TGTGCCCTTCCTGGGACTGCCCGCTATGGCTACACCTTC	CALPGTARYGYTF
TRBV3-1/TRBV3-2	.	TRBJ2-1	.	17	TGTGCCAGCAGCCCGACTGTTCTAGCGAACTCCTACAATGAGCAGTTCTTC	CASSPTVLANSYNEQFF
TRBV5-5	.	TRBJ2-6	.	17	TGTGCCAGCAGTCGGGGTACTAACGGGAATGGGGCCAACGTCCTGACTTTC	CASSRGTNGNGANVLTF
TRBV6-5	once	TRBJ1-1	.	14	TGTGCCAGCAGTCCAATCCGACTGGGCACTGAAGCTTTCTTT	CASSPIRLGTEAFF
TRBV7-9	.	TRBJ1-5	TRBD1	16	TGTGCCAGCAGCTTGGGGACAGGGTCGAGCAATCAGCCCCAGCATTTT	CASSLGTGSSNQPQHF
TRBV13	.	TRBJ1-1	.	16	TGTGCCAGCAGCTCGGACAATAGGGTGTCGAACACTGAAGCTTTCTTT	CASSSDNRVSNTEAFF
TRBV21-1	.	TRBJ2-7	.	16	TGTGCCAGCAGCAATGAGCGGAGGACCACCGTATACGAGCAGTACTTC	CASSNERRTTVYEQYF
TRBV4-2	few	TRBJ2-1	.	16	TGTGCCAGCAGCCAAGCAGGCGGGCAATCCTACAATGAGCAGTTCTTC	CASSQAGGQSYNEQFF
TRBV15	.	TRBJ2-1	TRBD1	15	TGTGCCACAACGGACAGGGGGCACTCCTACAATGAGCAGTTCTTC	CATTDRGHSYNEQFF
TRBV2	few	TRBJ2-7	.	16	TGTGCCAGCAGTGAAGTTTTTGGGACACAATCCTACGAGCAGTACTTC	CASSEVFGTQSYEQYF
TRBV7-2	.	TRBJ1-4	TRBD1	16	TGTGCCAGCAGACGACTAGGACAGGGAGCTAATGAAAAACTGTTTTTT	CASRRLGQGANEKLFF
TRBV5-1	.	TRBJ2-7	.	14	TGCGCCAGCAGCTTGGAGTCAGGCGCGTACGAGCAGTACTTC	CASSLESGAYEQYF
TRBV19	.	TRBJ2-3	TRBD2	16	TGTGCCAGTACCACCCTTAGGGAGGGTGCCACAGATACGCAGTATTTT	CASTTLREGATDTQYF
TRBV6-5	.	TRBJ1-2	.	13	TGTGCCAGCAGTTACTCCTCAGGCTCAAGGTACACCTTC	CASSYSSGSRYTF
TRBV7-3	.	TRBJ1-2	TRBD1	14	TGTGCCAGCAGCTTAAGAACAGGGGAATATGGCTACACCTTC	CASSLRTGEYGYTF
TRBV6-2/TRBV6-3	.	TRBJ1-5	.	16	TGTGCCAGCAGATACGGCCGGGACACAAGCAATCAGCCCCAGCATTTT	CASRYGRDTSNQPQHF
TRBV5-1	.	TRBJ2-3	.	14	TGCGCCAGCAGCTTGGCCTCCGAGGCAGATACGCAGTATTTT	CASSLASEADTQYF
TRBV2	.	TRBJ1-3	.	15	TGTGCCAGCAGTGTGGGAGGGGACTCTGGAAACACCATATATTTT	CASSVGGDSGNTIYF
TRBV6-1	.	TRBJ1-3	.	17	TGTGCCAGCAGTGAAACAGGACACTCTTGGTCTGGAAACACCATATATTTT	CASSETGHSWSGNTIYF
TRBV6-5	.	TRBJ1-5	.	13	TGTGCCACCCGACAGTTAAGCAATCAGCCCCAGCATTTT	CATRQLSNQPQHF
TRBV7-9	.	TRBJ1-2	.	12	TGTGCCAGCAGCTTAGAAGGGGGAGGCTACACCTTC	CASSLEGGGYTF
TRBV5-4	.	TRBJ2-1	TRBD2	16	TGTGCCAGCAGCCTGGGTGGGGGGGTCTCCTACAATGAGCAGTTCTTC	CASSLGGGVSYNEQFF
TRBV6-2/TRBV6-3	.	TRBJ1-1	TRBD1	14	TGTGCCAGCAGTTACTCGGGACAGGGGACTGAAGCTTTCTTT	CASSYSGQGTEAFF
TRBV5-1	.	TRBJ2-1	.	14	TGCGCCAGCAGCGGGGCTAGCTCCTACAATGAGCAGTTCTTC	CASSGASSYNEQFF
TRBV7-2	.	TRBJ2-3	.	17	TGTGCCAGCAGCCCCTTTGTGAGTCCAGCGCGTCGTGATACGCAGTATTTT	CASSPFVSPARRDTQYF
TRBV7-9	.	TRBJ1-2	TRBD1	14	TGTGCCAGCAGCCCCGGGACAGGGAGGTATGGCTACACCTTC	CASSPGTGRYGYTF
TRBV29-1	.	TRBJ1-2	.	11	TGCAGCGTCGAAACAGGGTATGGCTACACCTTC	CSVETGYGYTF
TRBV3-1/TRBV3-2	.	TRBJ1-2	.	13	TGTGCCAGCAGCCAAGGAGGGTCCTATGGCTACACCTTC	CASSQGGSYGYTF
TRBV5-4	.	TRBJ1-1	TRBD1	14	TGTGCCAGCAGCTTGGCAGGGGGCATCACTGAAGCTTTCTTT	CASSLAGGITEAFF
TRBV6-5	.	TRBJ2-5	TRBD2	14	TGTGCCAGCAGCCCGGGGGGGCCGCGGGAGACCCAGTACTTC	CASSPGGPRETQYF
TRBV10-3	.	TRBJ2-7	.	15	TGTGCCATCAGTGAAAGCGTGGCGGTAAACTGGGAGCAGTACTTC	CAISESVAVNWEQYF
TRBV7-2	.	TRBJ1-2	TRBD1	14	TGTGCCAGCAGCCCATACGACAGGGAATATGGCTACACCTTC	CASSPYDREYGYTF
TRBV19	.	TRBJ1-1	TRBD1	14	TGTGCCAGTAGACTGGACAGGGCCAACACTGAAGCTTTCTTT	CASRLDRANTEAFF
TRBV5-4	.	TRBJ2-7	TRBD1	15	TGTGCCAGCTGGTCGCAGGGGGCTGCGGTATACGAGCAGTACTTC	CASWSQGAAVYEQYF
TRBV5-8	.	TRBJ1-3	.	13	TGTGCCAGCACCCATGCAGGGGGAAACACCATATATTTT	CASTHAGGNTIYF
TRBV28	.	TRBJ1-5	TRBD1	15	TGTGCCAGCAGTCTCCGGGACAGGCGATATCAGCCCCAGCATTTT	CASSLRDRRYQPQHF